This is a list of T cell receptor beta chains from one sample in a study of shared clonotypes between healthy human individuals. The table came from immunoSEQ multiplex PCR; TCRdb's copy has only in-frame clones and leaves some out. This table holds millions of clones, 85% to 95% found once. The sequenced sample consisted of naive CD4+ T cells sorted from blood. These receptors all come from a man aged 18 to 30 in good health. CDR3s include the opening cysteine and the closing phenylalanine or tryptophan. The order of the fields is clone size, J gene, D gene, V gene, CDR3 DNA, CDR3 protein. The D gene is left open where the match is weak. Expanded clones get a size class; other rows say once, few or many, or leave the size out.

>.|TRBJ1-2|TRBD1|TRBV5-6
TGTGCCAGCAGCTTGGTGTGGACAGGGGATCATGGCTACACCTTC
CASSLVWTGDHGYTF
>.|TRBJ2-3|.|TRBV7-9
TGTGCCAGCCTTGCAGTAGGCGATACGCAGTATTTT
CASLAVGDTQYF
>.|TRBJ2-3|.|TRBV6-1
TGTGCCAGCGAATCGCGGGCACTCACAGATACGCAGTATTTT
CASESRALTDTQYF
>.|TRBJ2-3|.|TRBV6-5
TGTGCCAGCAGTTCGGGCCGTGGCACAGATACGCAGTATTTT
CASSSGRGTDTQYF
>.|TRBJ2-4|.|TRBV6-6
TGTGCCAGCAGTTATTTGCTCCCTGGCAAAAACATTCAGTACTTC
CASSYLLPGKNIQYF
>.|TRBJ1-5|.|TRBV2
TGTGCCAGCAGTGAAGCATCAGGGGTCAGCCAGCCCCAGCATTTT
CASSEASGVSQPQHF
>.|TRBJ2-3|TRBD1|TRBV28
TGTGCCAGCAGTATCGGACAGGGTGGAACAGATACGCAGTATTTT
CASSIGQGGTDTQYF
>once|TRBJ2-3|TRBD2|TRBV7-9
TGTGCCAGCAGCTTCCAGTCGGTAACTAGCGGGGCTACAGATACGCAGTATTTT
CASSFQSVTSGATDTQYF
>.|TRBJ1-6|.|TRBV2
TGTGCCAGCAGTGCCCTGACAGCATATAATTCACCCCTCCACTTT
CASSALTAYNSPLHF
>.|TRBJ2-5|TRBD1|TRBV6-1
TGTGCCAGCAGTGTTGGGACAGGGGGCCGGGAGACCCAGTACTTC
CASSVGTGGRETQYF
>.|TRBJ2-5|.|TRBV7-6
TGTGCCAGCAGCTTAGCGCAAGAGACCCAGTACTTC
CASSLAQETQYF
>.|TRBJ2-7|TRBD1|TRBV29-1
TGCAGCGTTGTAGTCGGGGGGACAGGGGTCTCCTACGAGCAGTACTTC
CSVVVGGTGVSYEQYF
>.|TRBJ1-3|.|TRBV6-1
TGTGCCAGCAGTGTGCGGGACATAGGAGGAAACACCATATATTTT
CASSVRDIGGNTIYF
>.|TRBJ1-1|.|TRBV5-6
TGTGCCAGCAGCTTGACAGATATGAACACTGAAGCTTTCTTT
CASSLTDMNTEAFF